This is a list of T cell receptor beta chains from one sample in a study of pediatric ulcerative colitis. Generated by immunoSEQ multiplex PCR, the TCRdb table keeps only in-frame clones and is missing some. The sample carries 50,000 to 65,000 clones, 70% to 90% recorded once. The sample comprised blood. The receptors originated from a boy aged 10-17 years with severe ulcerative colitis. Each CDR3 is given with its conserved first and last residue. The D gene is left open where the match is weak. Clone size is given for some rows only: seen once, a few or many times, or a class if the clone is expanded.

CDR3 DNA: TGTGCCAGCTCACCAAGCCTGTCCTACGAGCAGTACTTC
CDR3 protein: CASSPSLSYEQYF
clone size: NA
V gene: TRBV18
J gene: TRBJ2-7
D gene: NA

CDR3 DNA: TGTGCCATCTTGGAGGCGGGAGTGGGTACAGATACGCAGTATTTT
CDR3 protein: CAILEAGVGTDTQYF
clone size: NA
V gene: TRBV10-3
J gene: TRBJ2-3
D gene: TRBD2

CDR3 DNA: TGTGCCAGCATGCCCAGCGGGGGTTCCTACGAGCAGTACTTC
CDR3 protein: CASMPSGGSYEQYF
clone size: NA
V gene: TRBV2
J gene: TRBJ2-7
D gene: TRBD2

CDR3 DNA: TGTGCCAGCAGAGATACTAGCAAAGGGCCAGATACGCAGTATTTT
CDR3 protein: CASRDTSKGPDTQYF
clone size: NA
V gene: TRBV2
J gene: TRBJ2-3
D gene: NA

CDR3 DNA: TGTGCCAGCAGTTTGTGGACAGGGGATGAAAAACTGTTTTTT
CDR3 protein: CASSLWTGDEKLFF
clone size: NA
V gene: TRBV28
J gene: TRBJ1-4
D gene: TRBD1

CDR3 DNA: TGCGCCAGATCCTCAGAGGGGGGCAATGAGCAGTTCTTC
CDR3 protein: CARSSEGGNEQFF
clone size: NA
V gene: TRBV10-2
J gene: TRBJ2-1
D gene: NA

CDR3 DNA: TGTGCCAGCAGCGCAGGGACTAGCGGGAGGCGATACCAGTTCTTC
CDR3 protein: CASSAGTSGRRYQFF
clone size: NA
V gene: TRBV9
J gene: TRBJ2-1
D gene: TRBD2

CDR3 DNA: TGTGCCTGGAGCGAAGAGGCTAGCGGGAACCAAGAGACCCAGTACTTC
CDR3 protein: CAWSEEASGNQETQYF
clone size: once
V gene: TRBV30
J gene: TRBJ2-5
D gene: TRBD2

CDR3 DNA: TGTGCCAGCAGTTTACAGAAGGACTACGAGCAGTACTTC
CDR3 protein: CASSLQKDYEQYF
clone size: NA
V gene: TRBV27
J gene: TRBJ2-7
D gene: NA

CDR3 DNA: TGTGCCAGTAGTTCCGGACAGGGGTGGACCGGGGAGCTGTTTTTT
CDR3 protein: CASSSGQGWTGELFF
clone size: NA
V gene: TRBV19
J gene: TRBJ2-2
D gene: TRBD1

CDR3 DNA: TGTGCCAGCAGCAACTCTCCCCTAGCGGGAGGACCGACTGGGGGTGAGCAGTTCTTC
CDR3 protein: CASSNSPLAGGPTGGEQFF
clone size: NA
V gene: TRBV21-1
J gene: TRBJ2-1
D gene: NA

CDR3 DNA: TGTGCCAGCAGCTCGGGACTAGCGGGAGGGCCAGATACGCAGTATTTT
CDR3 protein: CASSSGLAGGPDTQYF
clone size: NA
V gene: TRBV11-3
J gene: TRBJ2-3
D gene: TRBD2

CDR3 DNA: TGCAGCGTTAGGGAGGGGAACTATGGCTACACCTTC
CDR3 protein: CSVREGNYGYTF
clone size: NA
V gene: TRBV29-1
J gene: TRBJ1-2
D gene: NA

CDR3 DNA: TGTGCCATCAGTGAGTCCGAGAATACGCAGTATTTT
CDR3 protein: CAISESENTQYF
clone size: NA
V gene: TRBV10-3
J gene: TRBJ2-3
D gene: NA

CDR3 DNA: TGTGCCAGCAGCGCAGAACCGGGGACTAGCGGGAGGGAGACCCAGTACTTC
CDR3 protein: CASSAEPGTSGRETQYF
clone size: NA
V gene: TRBV21-1
J gene: TRBJ2-5
D gene: NA

CDR3 DNA: TGTGCCAGCAGCCAAGGATGGTCGACGCAGTATTTT
CDR3 protein: CASSQGWSTQYF
clone size: NA
V gene: TRBV14
J gene: TRBJ2-3
D gene: NA

CDR3 DNA: TGTGCCAGCAGCTTCGGAGGGTACCCTGATACGCAGTATTTT
CDR3 protein: CASSFGGYPDTQYF
clone size: NA
V gene: TRBV5-4
J gene: TRBJ2-3
D gene: NA

CDR3 DNA: TGTGCCTGGACCACCGAAAGGAGAAACACCATATATTTT
CDR3 protein: CAWTTERRNTIYF
clone size: NA
V gene: TRBV30
J gene: TRBJ1-3
D gene: NA

CDR3 DNA: TGTGCCAGCAGCTTGGGGTCAGGCGGCGAGCAGTACTTC
CDR3 protein: CASSLGSGGEQYF
clone size: NA
V gene: TRBV5-4
J gene: TRBJ2-7
D gene: NA

CDR3 DNA: TGTGCCTGGAGTTCTCCGTTTGGCTATGGCTACACCTTC
CDR3 protein: CAWSSPFGYGYTF
clone size: NA
V gene: TRBV30
J gene: TRBJ1-2
D gene: NA

CDR3 DNA: TGTGCCTGGAGGAAGGAGTACTACAATGAGCAGTTCTTC
CDR3 protein: CAWRKEYYNEQFF
clone size: NA
V gene: TRBV30
J gene: TRBJ2-1
D gene: NA

CDR3 DNA: TGTGCCTGGAAGGGGGCTCAGGGCTACACCTTC
CDR3 protein: CAWKGAQGYTF
clone size: NA
V gene: TRBV30
J gene: TRBJ1-2
D gene: TRBD1

CDR3 DNA: TGTGCCAGCAGCGACAGCGACGCGATCGGCTACACCTTC
CDR3 protein: CASSDSDAIGYTF
clone size: NA
V gene: TRBV2
J gene: TRBJ1-2
D gene: NA

CDR3 DNA: TGTGCCAGCAGCCCCTTCAGGGGGCGGCAAGAGACCCAGTACTTC
CDR3 protein: CASSPFRGRQETQYF
clone size: NA
V gene: TRBV6-5
J gene: TRBJ2-5
D gene: TRBD1

CDR3 DNA: TGCGCCAGCAGCGACCTCCTGGGGGCGGGGAGCTCCTACAATGAGCAGTTCTTC
CDR3 protein: CASSDLLGAGSSYNEQFF
clone size: NA
V gene: TRBV5-1
J gene: TRBJ2-1
D gene: NA

CDR3 DNA: TGTGCCAGCAGACAGAGCTCTGGGGCCAACGTCCTGACTTTC
CDR3 protein: CASRQSSGANVLTF
clone size: NA
V gene: TRBV28
J gene: TRBJ2-6
D gene: NA

CDR3 DNA: TGTGCCAGTATCCGGGACACGGAGACCCAGTACTTC
CDR3 protein: CASIRDTETQYF
clone size: NA
V gene: TRBV6-1
J gene: TRBJ2-5
D gene: NA

CDR3 DNA: TGTGCCAGCAGCCATTTAGCGGGAGTTCATAACGAGCAGTACTTC
CDR3 protein: CASSHLAGVHNEQYF
clone size: NA
V gene: TRBV14
J gene: TRBJ2-7
D gene: TRBD2

CDR3 DNA: TGTGCCAGCAGTCAGGGACAGCTCACCGGGGAGCTGTTTTTT
CDR3 protein: CASSQGQLTGELFF
clone size: NA
V gene: TRBV13
J gene: TRBJ2-2
D gene: TRBD1

CDR3 DNA: TGTGCCAGTGTGAGGTCCGACCTCTCTGGAAACACCATATATTTT
CDR3 protein: CASVRSDLSGNTIYF
clone size: NA
V gene: TRBV19
J gene: TRBJ1-3
D gene: NA

CDR3 DNA: TGTGCCAGCAGCCTACCGGGACAGGGCTACGAGCAGTACTTC
CDR3 protein: CASSLPGQGYEQYF
clone size: NA
V gene: TRBV28
J gene: TRBJ2-7
D gene: TRBD1

CDR3 DNA: TGTGCCACCAGGAGGGGAGGACAGGTAAATGAGCAGTTCTTC
CDR3 protein: CATRRGGQVNEQFF
clone size: NA
V gene: TRBV6-5
J gene: TRBJ2-1
D gene: NA

CDR3 DNA: TGTGCCAGCAGTTACTCGCGGACTGAAGGGAGAGGCTACACCTTC
CDR3 protein: CASSYSRTEGRGYTF
clone size: NA
V gene: TRBV6-5
J gene: TRBJ1-2
D gene: NA

CDR3 DNA: TGTGCCAGCAGTTTGAGCCAGGGAAATCAGCCCCAGCATTTT
CDR3 protein: CASSLSQGNQPQHF
clone size: NA
V gene: TRBV27
J gene: TRBJ1-5
D gene: NA

CDR3 DNA: TGTGCCAGCAGCTTAGGTCGGGGAAGCGGGACTGGAAACACCATATATTTT
CDR3 protein: CASSLGRGSGTGNTIYF
clone size: NA
V gene: TRBV7-9
J gene: TRBJ1-3
D gene: NA

CDR3 DNA: TGTGCCGTCCAAAGGACGCCAGCCTTCACTGAAGCTTTCTTT
CDR3 protein: CAVQRTPAFTEAFF
clone size: NA
V gene: TRBV7-9
J gene: TRBJ1-1
D gene: NA

CDR3 DNA: TGTGCCAGCAGTGGGTTCGCAGATACGCAGTATTTT
CDR3 protein: CASSGFADTQYF
clone size: NA
V gene: TRBV27
J gene: TRBJ2-3
D gene: NA

CDR3 DNA: TGCAGCGTTGCCCCGACAGGACCCCAAGGTGGCTACACCTTC
CDR3 protein: CSVAPTGPQGGYTF
clone size: NA
V gene: TRBV29-1
J gene: TRBJ1-2
D gene: NA

CDR3 DNA: TGTGCCAGCAGCTTAGACCCAGGCGCTGAGCAGTTCTTC
CDR3 protein: CASSLDPGAEQFF
clone size: NA
V gene: TRBV11-3
J gene: TRBJ2-1
D gene: NA

CDR3 DNA: TGTGCCAGAAGTGGACAGGGTTTAAACTATGGCTACACCTTC
CDR3 protein: CARSGQGLNYGYTF
clone size: few
V gene: TRBV7-5
J gene: TRBJ1-2
D gene: NA

CDR3 DNA: TGTGCCAGCAGCCTCCAGGGGGTGAGAGCAGATACGCAGTATTTT
CDR3 protein: CASSLQGVRADTQYF
clone size: NA
V gene: TRBV9
J gene: TRBJ2-3
D gene: TRBD1

CDR3 DNA: TGCAGCGTTGTATCGGCTTCCTCCTACGAGCAGTACTTC
CDR3 protein: CSVVSASSYEQYF
clone size: once
V gene: TRBV29-1
J gene: TRBJ2-7
D gene: NA

CDR3 DNA: TGTGCCAGCAGCTTATCTAGCGGACTTAGCACAGATACGCAGTATTTT
CDR3 protein: CASSLSSGLSTDTQYF
clone size: NA
V gene: TRBV5-4
J gene: TRBJ2-3
D gene: TRBD2

CDR3 DNA: TGTGCCACCGTGGGACTAGCAGATGAGCAGTTCTTC
CDR3 protein: CATVGLADEQFF
clone size: NA
V gene: TRBV6-1
J gene: TRBJ2-1
D gene: TRBD2

CDR3 DNA: TGTGCCAGCAGACCGTGGGACACTGAAGCTTTCTTT
CDR3 protein: CASRPWDTEAFF
clone size: once
V gene: TRBV2
J gene: TRBJ1-1
D gene: NA

CDR3 DNA: TGTGCCAGCAGCTTAGGCGGACAGCCCCAGCATTTT
CDR3 protein: CASSLGGQPQHF
clone size: few
V gene: TRBV7-9
J gene: TRBJ1-5
D gene: NA

CDR3 DNA: TGTGCCAGCAGTTACTCGAGGGCCGGAACTTTCTTT
CDR3 protein: CASSYSRAGTFF
clone size: few
V gene: TRBV6-6
J gene: TRBJ1-1
D gene: NA

CDR3 DNA: TGTGCCAGTATCGGGGGACAGGACTATGGCTACACCTTC
CDR3 protein: CASIGGQDYGYTF
clone size: NA
V gene: TRBV19
J gene: TRBJ1-2
D gene: TRBD1

CDR3 DNA: TGTGCCAGCAGCCCGGACAAAAACTATGGCTACACCTTC
CDR3 protein: CASSPDKNYGYTF
clone size: NA
V gene: TRBV11-1
J gene: TRBJ1-2
D gene: NA

CDR3 DNA: TGTGCCAGTAGTCGGGGACTAGCGGGAGGGGAGACCCAGTACTTC
CDR3 protein: CASSRGLAGGETQYF
clone size: NA
V gene: TRBV19
J gene: TRBJ2-5
D gene: TRBD2

CDR3 DNA: TGTGCCAGCAGCCGGGGAGGGATTTACGAGCAGTACTTC
CDR3 protein: CASSRGGIYEQYF
clone size: NA
V gene: TRBV7-8
J gene: TRBJ2-7
D gene: TRBD2

CDR3 DNA: TGTGCCAGCAGCGGAGGGGAGGGAACGAACACTGAAGCTTTCTTT
CDR3 protein: CASSGGEGTNTEAFF
clone size: NA
V gene: TRBV9
J gene: TRBJ1-1
D gene: NA

CDR3 DNA: TGTGCCAGCTCCGGGGGCCCCCAAGAGACCCAGTACTTC
CDR3 protein: CASSGGPQETQYF
clone size: NA
V gene: TRBV18
J gene: TRBJ2-5
D gene: NA

CDR3 DNA: TGTGCCAGCAGTTACTCGACGAACACCGGGGAGCTGTTTTTT
CDR3 protein: CASSYSTNTGELFF
clone size: NA
V gene: TRBV6-6
J gene: TRBJ2-2
D gene: NA